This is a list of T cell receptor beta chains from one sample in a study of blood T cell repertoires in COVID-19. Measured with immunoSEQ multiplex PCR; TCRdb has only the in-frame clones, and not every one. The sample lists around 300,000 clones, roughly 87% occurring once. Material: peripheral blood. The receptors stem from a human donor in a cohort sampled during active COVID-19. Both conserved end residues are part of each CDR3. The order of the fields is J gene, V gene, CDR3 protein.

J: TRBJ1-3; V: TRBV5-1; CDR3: CASSLPIREPSGNTIYF
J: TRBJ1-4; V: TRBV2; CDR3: CASGDRGRDEKLFF
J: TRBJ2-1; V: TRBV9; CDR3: CASSAPSGAITYNEQFF
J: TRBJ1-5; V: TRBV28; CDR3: CASSLSPPSQPQHF
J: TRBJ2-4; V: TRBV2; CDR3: CASSETSGRSKNIQYF
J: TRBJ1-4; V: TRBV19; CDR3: CASSIPQGRLFF
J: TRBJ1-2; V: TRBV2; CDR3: CASIRGVYGYTF
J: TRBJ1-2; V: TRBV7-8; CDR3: CASSLAGTDNYGYTF
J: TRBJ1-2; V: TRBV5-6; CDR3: CASSPDLGGYTF
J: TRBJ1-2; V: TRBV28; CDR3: CASSSSRLVYTF
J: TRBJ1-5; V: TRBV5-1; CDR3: CASSLGTEPNQPQHF
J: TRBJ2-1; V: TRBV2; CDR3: CASEGTGVYNEQFF
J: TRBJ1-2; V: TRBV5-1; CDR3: CASSLATGVHGYTF
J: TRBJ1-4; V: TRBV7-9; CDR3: CASSPPTFGGEKLFF
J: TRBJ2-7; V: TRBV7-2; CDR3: CASHRGGAYEQYF
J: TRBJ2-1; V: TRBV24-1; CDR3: CATSDEGLRGEQFF
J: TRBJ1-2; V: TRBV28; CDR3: CAIQDSFYGYTF
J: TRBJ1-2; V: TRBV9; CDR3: CASSAGGGYGYTF
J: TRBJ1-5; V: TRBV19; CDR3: CASSIDPTGNQPQHF
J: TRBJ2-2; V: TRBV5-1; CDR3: CASSRSTGSNTGELFF
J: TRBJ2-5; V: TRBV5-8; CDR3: CASSKDGAETQYF
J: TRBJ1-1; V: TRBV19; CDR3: CASSLRPGGNTEAFF
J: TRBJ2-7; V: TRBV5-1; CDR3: CASSSTGDLGLASYEQYF
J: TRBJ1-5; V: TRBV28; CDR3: CASSLGSGNGQPQHF